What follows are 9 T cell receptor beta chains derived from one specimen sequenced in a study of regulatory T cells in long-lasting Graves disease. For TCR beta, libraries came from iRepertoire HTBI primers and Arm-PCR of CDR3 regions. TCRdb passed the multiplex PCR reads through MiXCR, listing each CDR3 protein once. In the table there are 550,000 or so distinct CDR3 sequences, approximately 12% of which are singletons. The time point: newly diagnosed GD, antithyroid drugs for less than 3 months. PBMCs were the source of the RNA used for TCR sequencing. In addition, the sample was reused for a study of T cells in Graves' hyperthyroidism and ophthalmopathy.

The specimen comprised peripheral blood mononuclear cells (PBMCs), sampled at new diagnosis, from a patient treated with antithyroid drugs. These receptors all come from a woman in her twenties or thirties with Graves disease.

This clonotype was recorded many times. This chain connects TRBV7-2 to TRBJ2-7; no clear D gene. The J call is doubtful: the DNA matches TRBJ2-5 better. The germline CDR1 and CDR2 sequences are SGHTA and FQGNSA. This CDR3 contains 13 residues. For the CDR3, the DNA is TGTGCCAGCAGCCGCAGGATACAAGAGACCCAGTACTTC. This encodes CASSRRIQETQYF.

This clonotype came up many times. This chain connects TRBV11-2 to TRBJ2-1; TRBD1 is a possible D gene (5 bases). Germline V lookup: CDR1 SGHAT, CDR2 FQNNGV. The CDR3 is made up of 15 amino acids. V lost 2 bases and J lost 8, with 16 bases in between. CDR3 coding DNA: TGTGCCAGCAGCTTAACCAGGGTGGTAATGGATGAGCAGTTCTTC. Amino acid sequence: CASSLTRVVMDEQFF. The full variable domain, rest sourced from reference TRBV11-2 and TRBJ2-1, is EAGVAQSPRYKIIEKRQSVAFWCNPISGHATLYWYQQILGQGPKLLIQFQNNGVVDDSQLPKDRFSAERLKGVDSTLKIQPAKLEDSAVYLCASSLTRVVMDEQFFGPGTRLTVL.

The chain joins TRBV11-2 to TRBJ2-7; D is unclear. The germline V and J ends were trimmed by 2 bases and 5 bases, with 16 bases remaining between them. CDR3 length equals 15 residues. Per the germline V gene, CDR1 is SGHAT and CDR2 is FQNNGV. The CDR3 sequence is CASSLNLVSSDEQYF. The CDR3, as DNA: TGTGCCAGCAGCTTAAATTTGGTTTCCAGTGACGAGCAGTACTTC.

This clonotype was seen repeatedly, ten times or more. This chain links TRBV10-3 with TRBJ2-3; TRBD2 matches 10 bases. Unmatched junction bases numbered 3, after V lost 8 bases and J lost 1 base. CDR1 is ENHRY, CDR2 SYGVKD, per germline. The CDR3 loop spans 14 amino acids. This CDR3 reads CAIEGTSGTDTQYF. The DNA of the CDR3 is TGTGCCATCGAAGGGACTAGCGGCACAGATACGCAGTATTTT.

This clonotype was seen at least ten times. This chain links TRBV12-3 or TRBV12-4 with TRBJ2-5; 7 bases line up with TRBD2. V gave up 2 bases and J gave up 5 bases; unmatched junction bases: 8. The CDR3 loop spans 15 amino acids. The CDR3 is CASSLNVAGDETQYF. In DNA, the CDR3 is TGTGCCAGCAGTTTAAACGTTGCGGGAGATGAGACCCAGTACTTC.

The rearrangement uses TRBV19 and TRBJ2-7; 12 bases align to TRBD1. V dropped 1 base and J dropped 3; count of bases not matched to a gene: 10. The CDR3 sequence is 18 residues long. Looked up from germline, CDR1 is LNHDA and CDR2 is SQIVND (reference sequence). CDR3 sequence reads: CASSIAGTGGISDYEQYF. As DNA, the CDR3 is TGTGCCAGTAGTATAGCAGGGACAGGGGGCATTTCGGACTACGAGCAGTACTTC.

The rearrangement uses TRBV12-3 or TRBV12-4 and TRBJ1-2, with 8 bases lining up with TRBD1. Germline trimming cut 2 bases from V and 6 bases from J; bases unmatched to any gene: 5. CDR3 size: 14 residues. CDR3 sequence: CASSLRDRWDGYTF. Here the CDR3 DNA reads TGTGCCAGCAGTTTAAGGGACAGGTGGGATGGCTACACCTTC.

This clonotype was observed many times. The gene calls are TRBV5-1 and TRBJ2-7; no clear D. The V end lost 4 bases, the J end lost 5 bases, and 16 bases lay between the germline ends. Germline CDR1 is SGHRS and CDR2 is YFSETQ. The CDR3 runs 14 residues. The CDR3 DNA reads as TGCGCCAGCAGCCGCGGTGGCTCCGCCGACGAGCAGTACTTC. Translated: CASSRGGSADEQYF. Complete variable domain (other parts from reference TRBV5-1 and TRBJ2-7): KAGVTQTPRYLIKTRGQQVTLSCSPISGHRSVSWYQQTPGQGLQFLFEYFSETQRNKGNFPGRFSGRQFSNSRSEMNVSTLELGDSALYLCASSRGGSADEQYFGPGTRLTVT.

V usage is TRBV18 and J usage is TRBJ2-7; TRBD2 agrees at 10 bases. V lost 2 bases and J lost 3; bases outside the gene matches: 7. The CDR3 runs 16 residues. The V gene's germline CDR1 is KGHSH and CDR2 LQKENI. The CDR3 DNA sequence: TGTGCCAGCTCACCAGATGGACTAGCGGTTTTCTACGAGCAGTACTTC. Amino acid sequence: CASSPDGLAVFYEQYF.